What follows is one T cell receptor beta chain and its context. Over several immunoSEQ plates, each subset's genomic DNA was distributed in even portions. The repertoire was sequenced with immunoSEQ multiplex PCR; TCRdb's copy has only in-frame clones and lacks some. This table has 2,100,000 or so clones, 95% appearing once. CDR3 length: 17 residues. CDR1 is SGHVS and CDR2 is FNYEAQ in the germline V gene. V gave up 0 bases and J gave up 4 bases; unmatched junction bases: 6. Each of the donors was a healthy adult who was HIV-negative and had not had a recent acute infection or vaccination. CD4+ cells underwent separation, giving CD45RA+ naive and CD45RA-negative memory subsets. The sample comes from a study of shared clonotypes between healthy human individuals. Study-wide background: Per donor, three plates held CD4 naive cells, three held CD4 memory, two held CD8 naive and one held CD8 memory.

The clonotype was recovered from a man between 18 and 35 years old in good health. V usage is TRBV7-6 and J usage is TRBJ2-2, with 9 nucleotides matching TRBD1. Sequencing was performed on naive CD4+ T cells sorted from blood. The subset here: CD45RA+ positively selected. CDR3 nucleotide sequence: TGTGCCAGCAGCTTAGCGGAAGGGACAGGGCTCACCGGGGAGCTGTTTTTT. This sequence encodes CASSLAEGTGLTGELFF.